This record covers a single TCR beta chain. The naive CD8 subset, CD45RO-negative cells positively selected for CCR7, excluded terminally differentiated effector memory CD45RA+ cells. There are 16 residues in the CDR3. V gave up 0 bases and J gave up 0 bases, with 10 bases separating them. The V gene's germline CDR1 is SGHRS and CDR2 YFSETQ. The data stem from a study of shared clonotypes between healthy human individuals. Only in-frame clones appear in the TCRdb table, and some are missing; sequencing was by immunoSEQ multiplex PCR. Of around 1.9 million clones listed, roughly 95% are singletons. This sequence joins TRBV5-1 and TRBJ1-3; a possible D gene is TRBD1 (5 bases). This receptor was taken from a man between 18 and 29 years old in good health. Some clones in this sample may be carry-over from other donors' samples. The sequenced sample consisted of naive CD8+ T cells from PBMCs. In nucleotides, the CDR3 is TGCGCCAGCAGCTTGGAGGACACGGACTCTGGAAACACCATATATTTT. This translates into CASSLEDTDSGNTIYF.